These T cell receptor beta chains were read from a single sample in a study of early T cells in non-severe SARS-CoV-2 infection. TCRdb itself ran the 5' RACE reads through MiXCR, one entry per CDR3 protein. This table has 30,000 to 35,000 distinct CDR3 sequences, around 7% appearing once. What was sequenced was whole blood. These receptors were collected from an adult who was a healthcare worker with PCR-confirmed SARS-CoV-2 infection or an uninfected control (not recorded which). CDR3s leave out the opening cysteine and the closing phenylalanine or tryptophan. The order of the fields is D gene, V gene, J gene, CDR3 protein. D genes are given only for firm matches.

D gene: NA; V gene: TRBV19; J gene: TRBJ2-7; CDR3 protein: ASSALAVSSYEQY
D gene: NA; V gene: TRBV28; J gene: TRBJ2-2; CDR3 protein: ASRPGPSNTGELF
D gene: NA; V gene: TRBV30; J gene: TRBJ2-7; CDR3 protein: AWSVTGTSSYEQY
D gene: NA; V gene: TRBV28; J gene: TRBJ2-5; CDR3 protein: ASSLVETQY
D gene: NA; V gene: TRBV20-1; J gene: TRBJ2-5; CDR3 protein: SAPPAEGHQETQY
D gene: NA; V gene: TRBV30; J gene: TRBJ2-5; CDR3 protein: AWSAKTIQETQY
D gene: NA; V gene: TRBV19; J gene: TRBJ1-2; CDR3 protein: ASSRTAQTNYGYT
D gene: TRBD1; V gene: TRBV27; J gene: TRBJ1-2; CDR3 protein: ASSLDATGREVYGYT
D gene: NA; V gene: TRBV29-1; J gene: TRBJ1-1; CDR3 protein: SVAPRGGYTEAF
D gene: NA; V gene: TRBV1; J gene: TRBJ2-7; CDR3 protein: TSSLDVAYEQY
D gene: NA; V gene: TRBV6-1; J gene: TRBJ2-3; CDR3 protein: ASTGGTDTQY
D gene: NA; V gene: TRBV6-1; J gene: TRBJ2-6; CDR3 protein: ASSDVSGANVLT
D gene: TRBD1; V gene: TRBV12-3/TRBV12-4; J gene: TRBJ2-1; CDR3 protein: ASRGQGTRNEQF
D gene: TRBD1; V gene: TRBV3-1; J gene: TRBJ2-2; CDR3 protein: ASSQGDRDTGELF
D gene: NA; V gene: TRBV10-1; J gene: TRBJ2-2; CDR3 protein: ASSELGGELF
D gene: NA; V gene: TRBV11-1; J gene: TRBJ1-1; CDR3 protein: ASSTRWLTEAF
D gene: NA; V gene: TRBV7-6; J gene: TRBJ2-1; CDR3 protein: ASSLIDRTEQF
D gene: TRBD2; V gene: TRBV20-1; J gene: TRBJ2-1; CDR3 protein: SASVLAGGSFYNEQF
D gene: NA; V gene: TRBV5-1; J gene: TRBJ2-3; CDR3 protein: ASSLQEGEGAQY
D gene: TRBD1; V gene: TRBV12-3/TRBV12-4; J gene: TRBJ2-1; CDR3 protein: ASSFRTGPPNEQF
D gene: NA; V gene: TRBV18; J gene: TRBJ2-7; CDR3 protein: ASSPASSSYEQY
D gene: NA; V gene: TRBV20-1; J gene: TRBJ2-1; CDR3 protein: SARPPGAPGRTYNEQF
D gene: NA; V gene: TRBV3-1; J gene: TRBJ1-2; CDR3 protein: ASSRKMDGAYGYT
D gene: NA; V gene: TRBV6-6; J gene: TRBJ2-7; CDR3 protein: ASSPFEGFEQY
D gene: TRBD1; V gene: TRBV28; J gene: TRBJ2-1; CDR3 protein: ASSYRDSRYNEQF
D gene: TRBD1; V gene: TRBV3-1; J gene: TRBJ2-5; CDR3 protein: ASSQAGGGQETQY
D gene: TRBD2; V gene: TRBV6-5; J gene: TRBJ2-1; CDR3 protein: ASSRTSGSQGNEQF
D gene: NA; V gene: TRBV6-6; J gene: TRBJ1-6; CDR3 protein: ASSYSWDSPLH
D gene: NA; V gene: TRBV30; J gene: TRBJ1-5; CDR3 protein: AWSGRENQPQH
D gene: TRBD1; V gene: TRBV28; J gene: TRBJ2-1; CDR3 protein: ASSRRDRPYNEQF
D gene: NA; V gene: TRBV29-1; J gene: TRBJ2-7; CDR3 protein: SGQTGSYEQY
D gene: NA; V gene: TRBV6-5; J gene: TRBJ1-1; CDR3 protein: ASSSGSEYTEAF
D gene: TRBD2; V gene: TRBV18; J gene: TRBJ2-1; CDR3 protein: ASSPPSLAGGDEQF
D gene: NA; V gene: TRBV27; J gene: TRBJ1-4; CDR3 protein: ASSLGGAGEKLF
D gene: TRBD1; V gene: TRBV3-1; J gene: TRBJ1-5; CDR3 protein: ASSITGDSNQPQH
D gene: TRBD1; V gene: TRBV5-4; J gene: TRBJ2-1; CDR3 protein: ASSFGQGEQF
D gene: NA; V gene: TRBV12-3/TRBV12-4; J gene: TRBJ2-7; CDR3 protein: ASSLGLRLYEQY
D gene: NA; V gene: TRBV6-5; J gene: TRBJ2-5; CDR3 protein: ASSPSGTPRGTQY
D gene: NA; V gene: TRBV20-1; J gene: TRBJ2-7; CDR3 protein: SARPDSYEQY
D gene: NA; V gene: TRBV12-2; J gene: TRBJ1-2; CDR3 protein: AAGPLLLYGYT
D gene: TRBD1; V gene: TRBV20-1; J gene: TRBJ1-1; CDR3 protein: SATGQGENTEAF
D gene: TRBD1; V gene: TRBV20-1; J gene: TRBJ2-7; CDR3 protein: IANDRGTEQY
D gene: TRBD2; V gene: TRBV10-1; J gene: TRBJ2-7; CDR3 protein: ASSVGRGPYEQY
D gene: NA; V gene: TRBV28; J gene: TRBJ2-4; CDR3 protein: ASSLMGAGGDIQY
D gene: NA; V gene: TRBV27; J gene: TRBJ1-5; CDR3 protein: ASSLRGAPNQPQH
D gene: TRBD2; V gene: TRBV7-3; J gene: TRBJ2-2; CDR3 protein: ASSRDRTSGRSGELF
D gene: TRBD2; V gene: TRBV10-3; J gene: TRBJ2-7; CDR3 protein: AIGVREGYSYEQY
D gene: TRBD2; V gene: TRBV3-1; J gene: TRBJ2-7; CDR3 protein: ASSQDGTSGRASYEQY
D gene: NA; V gene: TRBV6-1; J gene: TRBJ2-7; CDR3 protein: ASSEGPSGDEQY
D gene: NA; V gene: TRBV6-5; J gene: TRBJ1-1; CDR3 protein: ASNEREALAEAF
D gene: TRBD2; V gene: TRBV5-1; J gene: TRBJ2-2; CDR3 protein: AIRGLAGTNTGELF
D gene: NA; V gene: TRBV28; J gene: TRBJ1-5; CDR3 protein: ASSLVLMGNQPQH
D gene: TRBD2; V gene: TRBV20-1; J gene: TRBJ2-7; CDR3 protein: SARERENEQY
D gene: NA; V gene: TRBV20-1; J gene: TRBJ2-3; CDR3 protein: SATSVSTDTQY
D gene: NA; V gene: TRBV29-1; J gene: TRBJ1-1; CDR3 protein: SAGRLNTEAF
D gene: NA; V gene: TRBV3-2; J gene: TRBJ2-1; CDR3 protein: ASSHGGSSYNEQF
D gene: NA; V gene: TRBV28; J gene: TRBJ2-1; CDR3 protein: ASSLRLLATNEQF
D gene: NA; V gene: TRBV19; J gene: TRBJ1-2; CDR3 protein: ASSRTAIYGYT